The 23 T cell receptor beta chains below all came from one sample that was sequenced in a study of glioma-infiltrating T cells after dendritic cell vaccination. Time point here: after dendritic cell vaccination, including at tumor progression/relapse. Profiled with immunoSEQ multiplex PCR; TCRdb holds only in-frame clones, not every one. The sample has approximately 60,000 clones, roughly 86% seen once; the top ten hold 11%. Sequenced here: blood, sampled after dendritic cell vaccination. These receptors originate from a human donor with glioblastoma.

The chain combines TRBV19 with TRBJ2-6; the D gene is possibly TRBD1 (6 bases). Per the germline V gene, CDR1 is LNHDA and CDR2 is SQIVND (reference sequence). The CDR3 has 15 amino acids. V lost 10 bases and J 2 bases, leaving 15 bases between the germline ends. CDR3 region: CAISRGVAGANVLTF. The CDR3 coding sequence is TGTGCCATCAGCAGGGGAGTGGCTGGGGCCAACGTCCTGACTTTC.

The V and J genes are TRBV11-2 and TRBJ1-1; D perhaps matches TRBD1 (6 bases). V shed 5 bases and J shed 3 bases, with 16 bases lying between them. This CDR3 has 15 residues. Germline CDR1 is SGHAT and CDR2 is FQNNGV. Written as DNA, the CDR3 is TGTGCCAGCAGCGCCTCCCCCCAGGGGTACACTGAAGCTTTCTTT. Protein: CASSASPQGYTEAFF.

The chain uses TRBV29-1 and TRBJ2-3; possible D gene TRBD2, 6 bases. This CDR3 region has 13 residues. Germline V CDR1 and CDR2: SQVTM, ANQGSEA. V lost 6 bases and J 2 bases, leaving 12 bases between the germline ends. CDR3 sequence (DNA): TGCAGCGTGGCGGGACCGCTCACAGATACGCAGTATTTT. It encodes CSVAGPLTDTQYF.

The rearrangement uses TRBV6-6 and TRBJ1-6; TRBD1 matches at 9 bases. Trimming at V came to 6 bases and at J to 9 bases, leaving 6 bases not matched to a gene. Germline V gene data show CDR1 as MNHNY and CDR2 as SVGAGI (reference sequence). The CDR3 length is 14 residues. The CDR3, as DNA: TGTGCCAGCAGATACAGGGGGCAGGGTTCACCCCTCCACTTT. Its protein product is CASRYRGQGSPLHF.

V is TRBV30 and J is TRBJ2-3, with 10 bases matching TRBD2. The CDR3 is 15 residues long. Trimming took 4 bases from V and 6 from J; bases not matched to a gene: 10. In germline, CDR1 is GTSNPN, CDR2 SVGIG (reference sequence). CDR3 sequence reads: CAWTQAGGWGDTQYF. CDR3 sequence (DNA): TGTGCCTGGACTCAAGCGGGAGGGTGGGGGGATACGCAGTATTTT.

The chain recombines TRBV27 with TRBJ2-7, with 12 positions matching TRBD2. The junction had 5 bases not matched to a gene; V was cut back by 5 bases and J by 6 bases. Germline assignment: CDR1 MNHEY and CDR2 SMNVEV (reference sequence). CDR3 length: 14 residues. CDR3 bases: TGTGCCAGCAGTAAACTAGCGGGGGGCTCCGAGCAGTACTTC. Translation gives CASSKLAGGSEQYF.

In this sample, this clone turned up a few times. This sequence joins TRBV30 and TRBJ1-2; weak D call: TRBD1 (5 bases). The CDR3 runs to 12 residues. The ends were cut back, 7 bases at V and 6 bases at J, with 15 bases in the middle. Germline CDR1 reads GTSNPN; CDR2 reads SVGIG (reference sequence). The CDR3 reads CASPGLWHGYTF. CDR3 nucleotides: TGTGCCTCTCCGGGACTTTGGCATGGCTACACCTTC. Full variable domain (rest looked up from reference TRBV30 and TRBJ1-2): SQTIHQWPATLVQPVGSPLSLECTVEGTSNPNLYWYRQAAGRGLQLLFYSVGIGQISSEVPQNLSASRPQDRQFILSSKKLLLSDSGFYLCASPGLWHGYTFGSGTRLTVV.

The V gene is TRBV7-7, the J gene TRBJ2-2; 10 bases are a match to TRBD1. This CDR3 is built from 15 residues. Per germline, CDR1 SSHAT and CDR2 FNYEAQ (reference sequence). CDR3 DNA sequence: TGTGCTACACGGCGGACAGGGGGAGGAACCGGGGAGCTGTTTTTT. Translated: CATRRTGGGTGELFF.

In this sample, this clone turned up once. As DNA, the CDR3 is TGTGCCAGCAGCTTGTGGCAGGGAGGGAGACGAGAGCAGTACTTC. Translated: CASSLWQGGRREQYF. This chain links TRBV5-6 with TRBJ2-7; 7 positions agree with TRBD2. CDR1 and CDR2 (germline): SGHDT, YYEEEE. The trim removed 1 base at V and 7 bases at J, leaving 11 bases unmatched. The CDR3 has 15 amino acids.

This clone has a single count. The chain employs TRBV12-2 and TRBJ1-2; the table's D call, TRBD1, was not checked against the DNA. TRBV12-2 is listed as a pseudogene. The CDR3 contains 16 residues. The CDR3 sequence is CASRLGSTGGDYGYTF. CDR3 sequence (DNA): TGTGCAAGTCGCTTAGGGTCTACAGGGGGCGACTATGGCTACACCTTC.

The rearrangement links TRBV5-6 to TRBJ2-1; D perhaps matches TRBD1 (5 bases). Germline CDR1 reads SGHDT; CDR2 reads YYEEEE. The CDR3 extends over 14 amino acids. V lost 2 bases to trimming and J lost 8 bases, with 14 bases between them. This CDR3 reads CASSFPGMLDEQFF. In DNA form, the CDR3 reads TGTGCCAGCAGCTTCCCAGGGATGTTGGATGAGCAGTTCTTC.

V usage is TRBV19 and J usage is TRBJ1-1; D unclear. V shed 7 bases and J shed 1 base, with 13 bases lying between them. This CDR3 has 14 amino acids. Germline lookup yields CDR1 LNHDA and CDR2 SQIVND (reference sequence). The CDR3 protein is CASTPPSWNTEAFF. The CDR3 nucleotides are TGTGCCAGTACCCCCCCGAGTTGGAACACTGAAGCTTTCTTT.

The rearrangement links TRBV10-1 to TRBJ2-2; unclear D gene. V lost 4 bases to trimming and J lost 2 bases, with 11 bases between them. Germline values: CDR1 WNHNN, CDR2 SYGVQD (reference sequence). This CDR3 is built from 15 residues. CDR3: CASSGGYPNTGELFF. The CDR3 DNA is TGCGCCAGCAGTGGCGGCTACCCAAACACCGGGGAGCTGTTTTTT.

The V call is TRBV4-1, the J call TRBJ1-5; 11 nucleotides agree with TRBD1. This CDR3 contains 18 residues. V lost 0 bases, J lost 6 bases, and 10 bases stayed unmatched. Germline V CDR1 and CDR2: MGHRA, YSYEKL. CDR3 loop: CASSQDPPGQGDGQPQHF. The CDR3 coding sequence is TGCGCCAGCAGCCAAGATCCCCCGGGACAGGGGGATGGTCAGCCCCAGCATTTT.

In regard to this clone: Other DNA sequences in this sample translate to the same CDR3. The chain recombines TRBV19 with TRBJ1-2; no reliable D call. Germline lookup yields CDR1 LNHDA and CDR2 SQIVND (reference sequence). The CDR3 spans 15 residues. With 0 bases removed from V and 0 bases from J, the gap between germline ends came to 8 bases. CDR3 loop: CASSIDQQANYGYTF. For the CDR3, the DNA is TGTGCCAGTAGTATAGATCAACAAGCTAACTATGGCTACACCTTC.

V gene TRBV6-5 combines with J gene TRBJ1-3; D is perhaps TRBD1 (5 bases). Germline-derived CDR1 and CDR2 are MNHEY and SVGAGI. The CDR3 covers 16 residues. The V and J ends lost 2 bases and 1 base respectively, with 12 bases between them. The CDR3 DNA reads TGTGCCAGCAGTTACCGGGGGGTAGTATCTGGAAACACCATATATTTT. Residues: CASSYRGVVSGNTIYF.

The genes are TRBV6-1 and TRBJ1-2; unclear D gene. Trimming removed 4 bases at V and 2 bases at J, with 5 bases between. The CDR3 extends over 12 amino acids. The germline V gene encodes CDR1 MNHNS and CDR2 SASEGT. The CDR3 spells CASSGQNYGYTF. CDR3 DNA sequence: TGTGCCAGCAGTGGGCAGAACTATGGCTACACCTTC.

This clone was picked up a small number of times. The gene calls are TRBV18 and TRBJ1-2; D possibly corresponds to TRBD1 (5 bases). The V end was cut by 2 bases, the J end by 6 bases, with 10 bases between. This CDR3 has 13 residues. The germline CDR1 and CDR2 sequences are KGHSH and LQKENI. CDR3 loop: CASSPSGFNGYTF. The CDR3 DNA reads as TGTGCCAGCTCACCATCAGGGTTCAATGGCTACACCTTC. Combining the CDR3 with reference TRBV18 and TRBJ1-2 gives the whole variable domain NAGVMQNPRHLVRRRGQEARLRCSPMKGHSHVYWYRQLPEEGLKFMVYLQKENIIDESGMPKERFSAEFPKEGPSILRIQQVVRGDSAAYFCASSPSGFNGYTFGSGTRLTVV.

J is TRBJ1-2 and V is TRBV6-5; D ambiguous. The CDR3 length is 15 residues. V lost 5 bases and J 1 base, leaving 14 bases between the germline ends. CDR1 is MNHEY and CDR2 is SVGAGI in the germline V gene. The CDR3 protein is CASSLARAVNYGYTF. As DNA, the CDR3 is TGTGCCAGCAGTCTAGCCCGGGCAGTTAACTATGGCTACACCTTC.

This clone was picked up one time. V usage is TRBV6-5 and J usage is TRBJ1-2; a weak D match, TRBD1 (5 bases). The CDR3 is 15 amino acids. V dropped 4 bases and J dropped 3 bases, with 15 bases sitting between them. CDR1 and CDR2 from the germline V gene are MNHEY and SVGAGI. CDR3 coding DNA: TGTGCCAGCAGTTCCCCTAGGAGGGGTCACTATGGCTACACCTTC. It yields the protein CASSSPRRGHYGYTF.

V and J are TRBV7-2 and TRBJ2-3; D is perhaps TRBD2 (5 bases). CDR1 and CDR2 from the germline V gene are SGHTA and FQGNSA. The CDR3 runs 19 residues. With 0 bases removed from V and 0 bases from J, the gap between germline ends came to 19 bases. In DNA, the CDR3 is TGTGCCAGCAGCTTAGCGGTACGTCGGACTGCTCCTAGCACAGATACGCAGTATTTT. Its protein is CASSLAVRRTAPSTDTQYF.

The chain employs TRBV5-8 and TRBJ2-4; 12 positions agree with TRBD2. This CDR3 region has 15 residues. Looked up from germline, CDR1 is SGHTS and CDR2 is YDEGEE. The ends lost 10 bases at V and 8 bases at J; junction bases unmatched: 13. DNA of the CDR3: TGTGCCTTCCCCCGGACTAGCGGGATTAGTCACATTCAGTACTTC. Translated: CAFPRTSGISHIQYF.

V and J are TRBV5-6 and TRBJ1-5, with D maybe TRBD1 (5 bases). V was pared by 7 bases and J by 2 bases, with 13 bases between. The length of the CDR3 is 14 residues. Looked up from germline, CDR1 is SGHDT and CDR2 is YYEEEE. CDR3 loop: CASGLGVGNQPQHF. CDR3 bases: TGTGCCAGCGGCCTAGGGGTTGGCAATCAGCCCCAGCATTTT.